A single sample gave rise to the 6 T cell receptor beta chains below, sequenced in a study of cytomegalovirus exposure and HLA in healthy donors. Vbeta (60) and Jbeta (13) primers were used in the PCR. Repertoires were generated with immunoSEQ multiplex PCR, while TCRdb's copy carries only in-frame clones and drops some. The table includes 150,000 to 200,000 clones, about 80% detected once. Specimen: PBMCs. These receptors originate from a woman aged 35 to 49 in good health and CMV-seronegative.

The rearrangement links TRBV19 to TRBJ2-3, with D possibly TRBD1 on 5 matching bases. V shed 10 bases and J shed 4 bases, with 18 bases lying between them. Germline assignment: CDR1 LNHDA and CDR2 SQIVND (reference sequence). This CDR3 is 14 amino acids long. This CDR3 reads CATLGQGFSDTQYF. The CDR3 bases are TGTGCCACCTTGGGGCAGGGATTCTCAGATACGCAGTATTTT.

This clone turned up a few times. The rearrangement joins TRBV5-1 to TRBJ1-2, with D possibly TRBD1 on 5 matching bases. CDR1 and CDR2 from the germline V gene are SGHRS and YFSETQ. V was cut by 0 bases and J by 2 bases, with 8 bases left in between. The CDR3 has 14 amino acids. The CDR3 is CASSLGGGNYGYTF. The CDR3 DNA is TGCGCCAGCAGCTTGGGGGGCGGAAACTATGGCTACACCTTC.

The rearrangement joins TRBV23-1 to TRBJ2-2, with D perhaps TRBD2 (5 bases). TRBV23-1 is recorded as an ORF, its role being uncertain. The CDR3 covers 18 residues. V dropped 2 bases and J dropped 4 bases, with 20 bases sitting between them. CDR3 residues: CASSQPYLGQEGTGELFF. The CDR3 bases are TGCGCCAGCAGTCAACCCTACTTGGGCCAAGAGGGCACCGGGGAGCTGTTTTTT.

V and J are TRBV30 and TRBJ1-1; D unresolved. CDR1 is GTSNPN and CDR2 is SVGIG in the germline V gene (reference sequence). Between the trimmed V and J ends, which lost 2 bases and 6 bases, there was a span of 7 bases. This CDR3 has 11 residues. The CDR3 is CAWSPRAEAFF. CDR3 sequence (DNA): TGTGCCTGGAGTCCGAGGGCTGAAGCTTTCTTT.

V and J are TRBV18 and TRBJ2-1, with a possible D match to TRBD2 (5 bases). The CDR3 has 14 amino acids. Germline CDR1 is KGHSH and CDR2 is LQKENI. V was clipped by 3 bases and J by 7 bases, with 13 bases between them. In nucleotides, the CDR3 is TGTGCCAGCTCACCGAGGGTGAAGGAGAATGAGCAGTTCTTC. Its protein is CASSPRVKENEQFF.

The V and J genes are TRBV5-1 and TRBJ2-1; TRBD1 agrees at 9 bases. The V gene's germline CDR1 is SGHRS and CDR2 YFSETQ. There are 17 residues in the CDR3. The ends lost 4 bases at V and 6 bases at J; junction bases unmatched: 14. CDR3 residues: CASSPYLTGGAGNEQFF. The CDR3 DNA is TGCGCCAGCAGCCCCTATCTAACAGGGGGCGCGGGCAATGAGCAGTTCTTC.